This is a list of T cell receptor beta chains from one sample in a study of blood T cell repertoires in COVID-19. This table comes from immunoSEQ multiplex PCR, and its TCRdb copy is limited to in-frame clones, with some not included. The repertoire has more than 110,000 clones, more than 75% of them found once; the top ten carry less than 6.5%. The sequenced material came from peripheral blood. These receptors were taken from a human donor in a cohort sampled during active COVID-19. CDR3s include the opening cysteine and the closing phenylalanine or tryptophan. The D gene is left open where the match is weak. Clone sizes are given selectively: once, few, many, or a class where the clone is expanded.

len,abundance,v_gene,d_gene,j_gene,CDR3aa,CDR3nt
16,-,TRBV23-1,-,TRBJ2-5,CASSRGALAALETQYF,TGCGCCAGCAGTCGGGGGGCTCTAGCGGCCCTAGAGACCCAGTACTTC
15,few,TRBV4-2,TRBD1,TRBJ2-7,CASSQRTGDEYEQYF,TGTGCCAGCAGCCAGCGGACAGGGGACGAATACGAGCAGTACTTC
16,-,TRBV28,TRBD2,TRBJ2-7,CASSLSSWGGAYEQYF,TGTGCCAGCAGTTTATCTTCTTGGGGGGGAGCCTACGAGCAGTACTTC
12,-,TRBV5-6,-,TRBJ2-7,CASLQETYEQYF,TGTGCCAGCTTACAGGAAACCTACGAGCAGTACTTC
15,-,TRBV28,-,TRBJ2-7,CASSPTHGPGNEQYF,TGTGCCAGCAGCCCAACCCATGGCCCAGGGAACGAGCAGTACTTC
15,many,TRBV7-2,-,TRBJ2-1,CASSLGPLGEYEQFF,TGTGCCAGCAGCTTAGGCCCGCTCGGTGAGTATGAGCAGTTCTTC
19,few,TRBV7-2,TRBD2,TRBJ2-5,CASSLAPPRGRAGSQTQYF,TGTGCCAGCAGCTTAGCGCCCCCTCGCGGGAGGGCCGGTAGTCAGACCCAGTACTTC
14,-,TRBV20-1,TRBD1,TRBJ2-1,CSASDRVSGNEQFF,TGCAGTGCTAGTGACAGGGTCAGTGGCAATGAGCAGTTCTTC
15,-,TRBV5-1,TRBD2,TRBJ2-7,CASSDGTSGSYEQYF,TGCGCCAGCAGCGACGGGACTAGCGGGAGCTACGAGCAGTACTTC
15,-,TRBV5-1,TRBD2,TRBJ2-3,CASRLSGASTDTQYF,TGCGCCAGCAGGCTTAGCGGGGCTAGCACAGATACGCAGTATTTT
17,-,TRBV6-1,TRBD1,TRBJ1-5,CASSDPLTGGGNQPQHF,TGTGCCAGCAGTGACCCTTTAACAGGGGGCGGGAATCAGCCCCAGCATTTT
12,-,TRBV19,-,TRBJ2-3,CASSSRQDTQYF,TGTGCCAGTAGTTCCCGACAGGATACGCAGTATTTT
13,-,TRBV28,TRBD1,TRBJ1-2,CASSTTGGNGYTF,TGTGCCAGCAGTACGACAGGGGGTAATGGCTACACCTTC
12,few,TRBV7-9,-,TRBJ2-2,CASSHSGGELFF,TGTGCCAGCAGCCACTCAGGCGGGGAGCTGTTTTTT
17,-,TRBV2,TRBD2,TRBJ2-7,CASSEGVGTSGFYEQYF,TGTGCCAGCAGTGAAGGTGTAGGGACTAGCGGCTTCTACGAGCAGTACTTC
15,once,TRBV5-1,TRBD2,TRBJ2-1,CASSSSGGPYNEQFF,TGCGCCAGCAGCTCTAGCGGGGGACCCTACAATGAGCAGTTCTTC
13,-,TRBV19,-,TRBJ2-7,CASSIGEGTHQYF,TGTGCCAGTAGTATAGGAGAGGGGACTCACCAATACTTC
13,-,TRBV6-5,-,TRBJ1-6,CASSYVQGSPLHF,TGTGCCAGCAGTTACGTGCAGGGGTCACCCCTCCACTTT
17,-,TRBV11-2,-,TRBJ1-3,CASSSRQGNSSGNTIYF,TGTGCCAGCAGCTCTCGCCAGGGAAACAGCTCTGGAAACACCATATATTTT
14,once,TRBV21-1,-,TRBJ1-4,CASSSPGGNEKLFF,TGTGCCAGCAGCTCCCCAGGGGGTAATGAAAAACTGTTTTTT
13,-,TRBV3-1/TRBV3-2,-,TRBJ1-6,CASEGENNSPLHF,TGTGCCAGCGAAGGAGAGAATAATTCACCCCTCCACTTT
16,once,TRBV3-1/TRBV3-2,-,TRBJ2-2,CASSQDLRPATGELFF,TGTGCCAGCAGCCAAGATCTACGCCCCGCCACCGGGGAGCTGTTTTTT
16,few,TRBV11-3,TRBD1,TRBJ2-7,CASTFPHRGQTYEQYF,TGTGCCAGCACCTTCCCCCACAGGGGGCAAACCTACGAGCAGTACTTC
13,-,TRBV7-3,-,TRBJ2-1,CASSFELNNEQFF,TGTGCCAGCAGCTTCGAGCTGAACAATGAGCAGTTCTTC
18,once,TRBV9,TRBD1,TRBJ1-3,CASSKDPLQGGSGNTIYF,TGTGCCAGCAGCAAAGACCCCCTACAGGGGGGCTCTGGAAACACCATATATTTT
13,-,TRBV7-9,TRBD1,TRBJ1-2,CASTADRLYGYTF,TGTGCCAGCACCGCGGACAGGCTCTATGGCTACACCTTC
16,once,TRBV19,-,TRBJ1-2,CASSPQVSRGWYGYTF,TGTGCCAGTAGCCCCCAAGTGTCTCGAGGGTGGTACGGCTACACCTTC
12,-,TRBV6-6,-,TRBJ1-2,CASSTVNYGYTF,TGTGCCAGCAGTACAGTTAACTATGGCTACACCTTC
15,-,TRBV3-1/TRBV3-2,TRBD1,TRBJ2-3,CASSQLSRGTDTQYF,TGTGCCAGCAGCCAACTGTCCAGGGGGACAGATACGCAGTATTTT
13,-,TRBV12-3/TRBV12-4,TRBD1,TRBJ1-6,CASRGQGDSPLHF,TGTGCCAGCAGGGGACAGGGGGATTCACCCCTCCACTTT
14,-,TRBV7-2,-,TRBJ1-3,CASSQGQTGNTIYF,TGTGCCAGCAGCCAAGGACAGACTGGAAACACCATATATTTT
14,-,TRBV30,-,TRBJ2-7,CAWRGTREDYEQYF,TGTGCCTGGAGAGGGACCAGGGAGGATTACGAGCAGTACTTC
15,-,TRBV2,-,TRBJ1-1,CASRRDLTGYTEAFF,TGTGCCAGCAGGAGGGATCTCACAGGGTATACTGAAGCTTTCTTT
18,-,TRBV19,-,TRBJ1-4,CANRSVGRGGVANEKLFF,TGTGCCAACCGTTCTGTTGGCAGGGGAGGGGTAGCTAATGAAAAACTGTTTTTT
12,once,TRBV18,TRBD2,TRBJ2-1,CASSPLAGEQFF,TGTGCCAGCTCGCCTCTAGCGGGTGAGCAGTTCTTC
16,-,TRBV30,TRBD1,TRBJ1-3,CAWMRDRAVSGNTIYF,TGTGCCTGGATGAGAGACAGGGCGGTCTCTGGAAACACCATATATTTT
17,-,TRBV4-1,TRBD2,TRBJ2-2,CASRRGLERGNTGELFF,TGCGCCAGCAGACGAGGCCTGGAGCGGGGCAACACCGGGGAGCTGTTTTTT
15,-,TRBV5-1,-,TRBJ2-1,CASTRTPNSYNEQFF,TGCGCCAGCACCCGGACACCTAACTCCTACAATGAGCAGTTCTTC
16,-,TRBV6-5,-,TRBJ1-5,CASSFPGQGGNQPQHF,TGTGCCAGCAGTTTCCCGGGACAAGGAGGTAATCAGCCCCAGCATTTT
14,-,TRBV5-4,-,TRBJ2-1,CASSTIEGVGEQFF,TGTGCCAGCAGTACGATCGAGGGGGTCGGTGAGCAGTTCTTC
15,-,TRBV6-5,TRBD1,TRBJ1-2,CASSYSGGIGYGYTF,TGTGCCAGCAGTTACTCAGGGGGCATAGGCTATGGCTACACCTTC
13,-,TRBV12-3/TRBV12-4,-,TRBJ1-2,CASSFLGRAGYTF,TGTGCCAGCAGTTTTCTGGGCAGGGCTGGCTACACCTTC
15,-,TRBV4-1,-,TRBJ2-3,CASSQEVADDDTQYF,TGCGCCAGCAGCCAAGAGGTGGCAGATGATGATACGCAGTATTTT
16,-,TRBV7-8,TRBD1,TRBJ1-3,CASSLMGQVPGNTIYF,TGTGCCAGCAGCTTAATGGGACAGGTCCCTGGAAACACCATATATTTT
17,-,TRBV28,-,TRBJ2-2,CASSTPVIGANTGELFF,TGTGCCAGCAGTACCCCCGTTATAGGGGCGAACACCGGGGAGCTGTTTTTT
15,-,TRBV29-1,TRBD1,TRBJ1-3,CSVGSGTEPGNTIYF,TGCAGCGTCGGTAGTGGGACAGAACCTGGAAACACCATATATTTT
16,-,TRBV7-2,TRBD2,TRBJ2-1,CASSVRLAGGPDEQFF,TGTGCCAGCAGCGTCCGACTAGCGGGGGGGCCGGATGAGCAGTTCTTC
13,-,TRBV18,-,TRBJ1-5,CASSPGENQPQHF,TGTGCCAGCTCACCCGGGGAAAATCAGCCCCAGCATTTT
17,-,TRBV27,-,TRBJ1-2,CASSPVRVQLQRDGYTF,TGTGCCAGCAGTCCTGTTAGGGTACAGCTCCAGAGGGATGGCTACACCTTC
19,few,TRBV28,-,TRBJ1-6,CASSLKSIKPIGASSPLHF,TGTGCCAGCAGTTTAAAGTCCATAAAGCCCATAGGGGCTTCTTCACCCCTCCACTTT
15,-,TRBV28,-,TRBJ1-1,CASSFPLTVNTEAFF,TGTGCCAGCAGTTTCCCCCTGACAGTGAACACTGAAGCTTTCTTT
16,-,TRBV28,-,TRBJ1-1,CASSKRGVRMNTEAFF,TGTGCCAGCAGTAAACGCGGAGTCCGAATGAACACTGAAGCTTTCTTT
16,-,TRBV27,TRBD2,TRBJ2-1,CASSSYLAGRVNEQFF,TGTGCCAGCAGTTCATACTTAGCGGGGAGGGTTAATGAGCAGTTCTTC
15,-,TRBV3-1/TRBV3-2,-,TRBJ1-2,CASSPTDPANYGYTF,TGTGCCAGCAGCCCAACAGATCCGGCTAACTATGGCTACACCTTC
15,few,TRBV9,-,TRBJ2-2,CASSARGPNTGELFF,TGTGCCAGCAGCGCCAGGGGCCCGAACACCGGGGAGCTGTTTTTT
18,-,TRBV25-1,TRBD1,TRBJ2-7,CASSESYGQGGTSYEQYF,TGTGCCAGCAGTGAATCATACGGACAGGGGGGGACCTCCTACGAGCAGTACTTC
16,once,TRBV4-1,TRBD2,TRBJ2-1,CASSTPGTRTYNEQFF,TGCGCCAGCAGCACCCCAGGGACTAGGACTTACAATGAGCAGTTCTTC